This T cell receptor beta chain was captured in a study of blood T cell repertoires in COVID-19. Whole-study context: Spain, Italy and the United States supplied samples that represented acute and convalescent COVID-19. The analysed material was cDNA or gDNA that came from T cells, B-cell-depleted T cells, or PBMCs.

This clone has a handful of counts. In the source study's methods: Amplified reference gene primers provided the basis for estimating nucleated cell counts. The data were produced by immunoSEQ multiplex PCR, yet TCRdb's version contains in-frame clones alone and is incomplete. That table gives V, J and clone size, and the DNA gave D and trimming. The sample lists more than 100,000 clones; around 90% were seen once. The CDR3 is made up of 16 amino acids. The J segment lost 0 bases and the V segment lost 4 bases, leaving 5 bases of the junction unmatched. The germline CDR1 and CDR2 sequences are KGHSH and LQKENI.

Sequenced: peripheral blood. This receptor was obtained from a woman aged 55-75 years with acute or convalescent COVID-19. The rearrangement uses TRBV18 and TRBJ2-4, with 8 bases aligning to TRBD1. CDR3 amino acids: CASSLNRGVAKNIQYF. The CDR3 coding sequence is TGTGCCAGCTCACTGAACAGGGGGGTAGCCAAAAACATTCAGTACTTC. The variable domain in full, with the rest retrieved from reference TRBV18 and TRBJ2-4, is NAGVMQNPRHLVRRRGQEARLRCSPMKGHSHVYWYRQLPEEGLKFMVYLQKENIIDESGMPKERFSAEFPKEGPSILRIQQVVRGDSAAYFCASSLNRGVAKNIQYFGAGTRLSVL.